The TCR beta chain under discussion was sequenced for a study of molecular identifiers for immune sequencing clone quantification. Study-level findings and limits: Identical TCR molecules sharing a barcode could underestimate highly expanded clone sizes. Over 99% of effector molecules, yet under 1% of naive-cell molecules, were held by clones above 20 RNA copies.

Only one count was recorded for this clonotype. What it binds is not known. A single base separates this from a much larger clone, so it may be a read error. Previously described methods and listed TCR primers were used for bulk TCR libraries. TCRdb re-called the PCR reads with MiXCR, one entry per CDR3 protein. The sample includes 350,000 or so distinct CDR3 sequences, 20% to 25% of them seen just once. Germline-derived CDR1 and CDR2 are LNHDA and SQIVND (reference sequence). Trimming cost V 5 bases and J 3 bases, with 17 bases left between them. There are 15 residues in the CDR3. V is TRBV19 and J is TRBJ2-7, with D perhaps assigned TRBD1 or TRBD2 (5 bases each). The sequenced sample was naive CD8+ T cells from blood, with Jurkat cell RNA spiked in. Described subset: FACS-sorted CD8+CD4-CCR7+CD45RA+ naive T cells. This receptor was obtained from a human donor in good health. Some libraries in this study had Jurkat cell RNA spiked in. The CDR3 loop is CASSPSRDHFYEQYF. The CDR3, as DNA: TGTGCCAGTAGTCCGTCCCGGGACCACTTCTACGAGCAGTACTTC. The full variable domain, completed using reference TRBV19 and TRBJ2-7, is DGGITQSPKYLFRKEGQNVTLSCEQNLNHDAMYWYRQDPGQGLRLIYYSQIVNDFQKGDIAEGYSVSREKKESFPLTVTSAQKNPTAFYLCASSPSRDHFYEQYFGPGTRLTVT.